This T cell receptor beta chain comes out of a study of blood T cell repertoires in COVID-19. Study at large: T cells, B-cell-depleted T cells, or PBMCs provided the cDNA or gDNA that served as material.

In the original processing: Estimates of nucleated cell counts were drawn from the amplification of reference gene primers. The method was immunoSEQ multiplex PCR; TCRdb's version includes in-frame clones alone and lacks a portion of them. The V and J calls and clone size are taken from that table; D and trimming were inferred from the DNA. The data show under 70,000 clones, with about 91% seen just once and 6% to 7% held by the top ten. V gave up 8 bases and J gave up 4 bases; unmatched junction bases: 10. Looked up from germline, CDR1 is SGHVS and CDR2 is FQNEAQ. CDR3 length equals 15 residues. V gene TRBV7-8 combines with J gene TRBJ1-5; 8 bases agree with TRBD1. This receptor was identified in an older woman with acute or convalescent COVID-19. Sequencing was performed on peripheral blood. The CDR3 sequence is CASGPWTGRNQPQHF. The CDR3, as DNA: TGTGCCAGCGGGCCTTGGACAGGGCGAAATCAGCCCCAGCATTTT.